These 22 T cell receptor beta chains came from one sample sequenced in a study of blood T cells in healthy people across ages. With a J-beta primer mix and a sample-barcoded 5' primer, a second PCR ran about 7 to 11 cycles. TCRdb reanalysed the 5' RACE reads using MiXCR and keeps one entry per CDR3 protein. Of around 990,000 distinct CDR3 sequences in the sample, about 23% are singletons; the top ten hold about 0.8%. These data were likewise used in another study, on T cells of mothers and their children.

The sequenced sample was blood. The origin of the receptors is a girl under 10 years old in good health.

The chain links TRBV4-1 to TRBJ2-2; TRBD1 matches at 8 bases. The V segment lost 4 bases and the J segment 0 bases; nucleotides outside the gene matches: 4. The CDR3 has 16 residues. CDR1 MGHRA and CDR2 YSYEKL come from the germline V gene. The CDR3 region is CASSPLQGANTGELFF. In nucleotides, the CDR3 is TGCGCCAGCAGCCCTTTACAGGGGGCGAACACCGGGGAGCTGTTTTTT.

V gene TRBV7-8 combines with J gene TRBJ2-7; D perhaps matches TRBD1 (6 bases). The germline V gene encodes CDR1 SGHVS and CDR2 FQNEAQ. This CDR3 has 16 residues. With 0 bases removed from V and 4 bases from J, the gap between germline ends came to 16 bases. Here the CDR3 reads CASSLAYRDGSYEQYF. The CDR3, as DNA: TGTGCCAGCAGCTTAGCATACAGGGATGGATCTTACGAGCAGTACTTC.

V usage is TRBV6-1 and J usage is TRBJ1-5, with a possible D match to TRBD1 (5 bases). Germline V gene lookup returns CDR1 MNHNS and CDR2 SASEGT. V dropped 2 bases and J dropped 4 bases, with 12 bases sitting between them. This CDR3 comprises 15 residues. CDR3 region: CASSERGALNQPQHF. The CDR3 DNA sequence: TGTGCCAGCAGTGAAAGGGGCGCGTTAAATCAGCCCCAGCATTTT.

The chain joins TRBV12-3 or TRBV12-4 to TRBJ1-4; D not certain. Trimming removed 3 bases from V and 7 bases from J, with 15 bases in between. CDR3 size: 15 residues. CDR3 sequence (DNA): TGTGCCAGCAGTTTGTTAGGCACCGCCGGTGAAAAACTGTTTTTT. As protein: CASSLLGTAGEKLFF.

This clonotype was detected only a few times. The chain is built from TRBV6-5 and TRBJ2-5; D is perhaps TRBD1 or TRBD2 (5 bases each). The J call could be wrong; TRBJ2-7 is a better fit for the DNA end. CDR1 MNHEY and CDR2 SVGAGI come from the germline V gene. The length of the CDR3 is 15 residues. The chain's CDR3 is CASSPGPLSSYEQYF. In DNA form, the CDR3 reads TGTGCCAGCAGTCCGGGACCCCTGAGCTCCTACGAGCAGTACTTC.

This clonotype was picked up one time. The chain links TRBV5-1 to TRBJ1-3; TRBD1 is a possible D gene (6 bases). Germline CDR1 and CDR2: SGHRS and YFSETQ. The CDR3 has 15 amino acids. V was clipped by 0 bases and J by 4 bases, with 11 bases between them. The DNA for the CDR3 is TGCGCCAGCAGCTTGGAACCGACAGGAGGAAACACCATATATTTT. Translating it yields CASSLEPTGGNTIYF. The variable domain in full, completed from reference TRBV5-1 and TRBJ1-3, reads KAGVTQTPRYLIKTRGQQVTLSCSPISGHRSVSWYQQTPGQGLQFLFEYFSETQRNKGNFPGRFSGRQFSNSRSEMNVSTLELGDSALYLCASSLEPTGGNTIYFGEGSWLTVV.

The CDR3 region is CASRTGTRGRGSYNEQFF. The CDR3 DNA follows: TGTGCCAGCAGGACCGGGACAAGAGGTCGTGGTTCCTACAATGAGCAGTTCTTC. V is TRBV7-2 and J is TRBJ2-1, with TRBD1 as a possible D gene (6 bases). Germline lookup yields CDR1 SGHTA and CDR2 FQGNSA. The V gene lost 6 bases and the J gene lost 1 base, with 22 bases spanning the gap. CDR3 length: 18 amino acids. The full variable domain, in which reference TRBV7-2 and TRBJ2-1 provide the parts outside the CDR3, is GAGVSQSPSNKVTEKGKDVELRCDPISGHTALYWYRQSLGQGLEFLIYFQGNSAPDKSGLPSDRFSAERTGGSVSTLTIQRTQQEDSAVYLCASRTGTRGRGSYNEQFFGPGTRLTVL.

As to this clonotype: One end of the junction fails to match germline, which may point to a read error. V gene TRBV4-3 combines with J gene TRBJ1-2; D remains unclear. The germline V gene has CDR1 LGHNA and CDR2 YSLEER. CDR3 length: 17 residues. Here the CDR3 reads CASGQDLRPGIDYGYTF. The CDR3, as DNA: TGCGCCAGCGGCCAAGATCTTCGGCCCGGGATCGACTATGGCTACACCTTC.

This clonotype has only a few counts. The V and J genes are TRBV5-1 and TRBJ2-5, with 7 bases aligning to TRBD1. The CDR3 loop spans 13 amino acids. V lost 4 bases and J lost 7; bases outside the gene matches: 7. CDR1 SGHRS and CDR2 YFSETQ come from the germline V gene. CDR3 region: CASSLGQDRTQYF. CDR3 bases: TGCGCCAGCAGCCTCGGACAGGACAGGACCCAGTACTTC.

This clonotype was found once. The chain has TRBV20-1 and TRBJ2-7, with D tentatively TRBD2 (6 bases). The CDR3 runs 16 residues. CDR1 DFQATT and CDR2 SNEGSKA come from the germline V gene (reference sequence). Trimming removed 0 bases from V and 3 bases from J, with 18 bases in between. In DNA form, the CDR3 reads TGCAGTGCTAGAGATAAAAGGACTACAATCCTCTACGAGCAGTACTTC. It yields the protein CSARDKRTTILYEQYF.

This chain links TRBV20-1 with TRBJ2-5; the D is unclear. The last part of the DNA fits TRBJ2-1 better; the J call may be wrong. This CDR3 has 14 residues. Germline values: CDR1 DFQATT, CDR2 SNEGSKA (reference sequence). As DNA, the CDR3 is TGCAGTGCTAACCCTGAATGGGATTACAATGAGCAGTTCTTC. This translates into CSANPEWDYNEQFF.

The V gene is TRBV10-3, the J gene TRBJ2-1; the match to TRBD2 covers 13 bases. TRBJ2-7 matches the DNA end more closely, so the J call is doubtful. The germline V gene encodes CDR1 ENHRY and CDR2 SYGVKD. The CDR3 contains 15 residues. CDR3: CAISDGLAGVNEQYF. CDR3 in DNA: TGTGCCATCAGTGACGGACTAGCGGGAGTTAACGAGCAGTACTTC.

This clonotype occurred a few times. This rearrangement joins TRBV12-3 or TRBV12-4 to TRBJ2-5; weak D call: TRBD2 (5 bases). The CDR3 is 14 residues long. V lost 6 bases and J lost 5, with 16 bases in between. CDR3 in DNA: TGTGCCAGCAGCACTATACCGTCGGGGGAGACCCAGTACTTC. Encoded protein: CASSTIPSGETQYF.

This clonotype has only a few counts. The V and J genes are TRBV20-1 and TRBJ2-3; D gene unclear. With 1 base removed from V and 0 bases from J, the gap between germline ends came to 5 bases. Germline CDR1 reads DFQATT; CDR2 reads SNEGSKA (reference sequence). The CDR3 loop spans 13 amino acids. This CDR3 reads CSARALSTDTQYF. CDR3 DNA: TGCAGTGCTAGAGCATTGAGCACAGATACGCAGTATTTT.

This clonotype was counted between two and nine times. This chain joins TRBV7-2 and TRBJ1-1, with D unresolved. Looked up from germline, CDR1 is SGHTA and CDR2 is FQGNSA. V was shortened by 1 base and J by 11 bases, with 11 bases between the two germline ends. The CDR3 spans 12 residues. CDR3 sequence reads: CASSLGITAAFF. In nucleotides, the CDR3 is TGTGCCAGCAGCTTAGGAATAACCGCGGCTTTCTTT.

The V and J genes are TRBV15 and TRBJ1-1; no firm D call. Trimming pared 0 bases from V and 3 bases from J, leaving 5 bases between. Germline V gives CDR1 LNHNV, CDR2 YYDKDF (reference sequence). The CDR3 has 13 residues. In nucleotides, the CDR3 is TGTGCCACCAGCAGAGACGAAGACACTGAAGCTTTCTTT. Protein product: CATSRDEDTEAFF.

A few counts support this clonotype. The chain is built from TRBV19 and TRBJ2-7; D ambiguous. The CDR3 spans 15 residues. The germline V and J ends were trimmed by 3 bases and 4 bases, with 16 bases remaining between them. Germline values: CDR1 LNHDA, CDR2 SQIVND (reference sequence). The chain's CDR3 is CASSITIGPSYEQYF. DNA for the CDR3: TGTGCCAGTAGTATCACTATTGGTCCCTCTTACGAGCAGTACTTC. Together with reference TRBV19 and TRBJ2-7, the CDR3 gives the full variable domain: DGGITQSPKYLFRKEGQNVTLSCEQNLNHDAMYWYRQDPGQGLRLIYYSQIVNDFQKGDIAEGYSVSREKKESFPLTVTSAQKNPTAFYLCASSITIGPSYEQYFGPGTRLTVT.

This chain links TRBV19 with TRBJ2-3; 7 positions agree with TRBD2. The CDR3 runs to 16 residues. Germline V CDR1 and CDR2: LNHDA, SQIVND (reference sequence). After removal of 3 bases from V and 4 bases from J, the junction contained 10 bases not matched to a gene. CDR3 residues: CASSILAREWADTQYF. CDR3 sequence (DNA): TGTGCCAGTAGTATTTTGGCGCGGGAGTGGGCAGATACGCAGTATTTT.

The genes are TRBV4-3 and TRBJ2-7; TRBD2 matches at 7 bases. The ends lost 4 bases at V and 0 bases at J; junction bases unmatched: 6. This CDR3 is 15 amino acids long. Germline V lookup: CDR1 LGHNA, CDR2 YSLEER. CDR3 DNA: TGCGCCAGCAGCCCCGGGGGGTTTAGCTCCTACGAGCAGTACTTC. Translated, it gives CASSPGGFSSYEQYF.

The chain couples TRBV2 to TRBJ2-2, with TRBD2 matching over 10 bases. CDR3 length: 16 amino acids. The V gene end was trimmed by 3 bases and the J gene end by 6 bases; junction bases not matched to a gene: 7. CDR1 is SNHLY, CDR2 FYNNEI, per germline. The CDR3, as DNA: TGTGCCAGCAGTGACCCCAGCGGGAGGGCCCCCGGGGAGCTGTTTTTT. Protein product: CASSDPSGRAPGELFF.

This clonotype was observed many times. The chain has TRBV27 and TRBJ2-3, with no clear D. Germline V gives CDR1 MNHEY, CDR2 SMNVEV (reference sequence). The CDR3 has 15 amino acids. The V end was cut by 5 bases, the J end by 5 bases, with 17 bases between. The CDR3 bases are TGTGCCAGCAGTCCACTCCCCCAAGACTTAGATACGCAGTATTTT. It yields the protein CASSPLPQDLDTQYF.

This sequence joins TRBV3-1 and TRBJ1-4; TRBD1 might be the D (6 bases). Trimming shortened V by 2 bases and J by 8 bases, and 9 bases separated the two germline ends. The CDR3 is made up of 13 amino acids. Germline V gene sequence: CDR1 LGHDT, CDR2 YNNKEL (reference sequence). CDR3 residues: CASSQITGEKLFF. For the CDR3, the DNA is TGTGCCAGCAGCCAAATTACAGGGGAAAAACTGTTTTTT.